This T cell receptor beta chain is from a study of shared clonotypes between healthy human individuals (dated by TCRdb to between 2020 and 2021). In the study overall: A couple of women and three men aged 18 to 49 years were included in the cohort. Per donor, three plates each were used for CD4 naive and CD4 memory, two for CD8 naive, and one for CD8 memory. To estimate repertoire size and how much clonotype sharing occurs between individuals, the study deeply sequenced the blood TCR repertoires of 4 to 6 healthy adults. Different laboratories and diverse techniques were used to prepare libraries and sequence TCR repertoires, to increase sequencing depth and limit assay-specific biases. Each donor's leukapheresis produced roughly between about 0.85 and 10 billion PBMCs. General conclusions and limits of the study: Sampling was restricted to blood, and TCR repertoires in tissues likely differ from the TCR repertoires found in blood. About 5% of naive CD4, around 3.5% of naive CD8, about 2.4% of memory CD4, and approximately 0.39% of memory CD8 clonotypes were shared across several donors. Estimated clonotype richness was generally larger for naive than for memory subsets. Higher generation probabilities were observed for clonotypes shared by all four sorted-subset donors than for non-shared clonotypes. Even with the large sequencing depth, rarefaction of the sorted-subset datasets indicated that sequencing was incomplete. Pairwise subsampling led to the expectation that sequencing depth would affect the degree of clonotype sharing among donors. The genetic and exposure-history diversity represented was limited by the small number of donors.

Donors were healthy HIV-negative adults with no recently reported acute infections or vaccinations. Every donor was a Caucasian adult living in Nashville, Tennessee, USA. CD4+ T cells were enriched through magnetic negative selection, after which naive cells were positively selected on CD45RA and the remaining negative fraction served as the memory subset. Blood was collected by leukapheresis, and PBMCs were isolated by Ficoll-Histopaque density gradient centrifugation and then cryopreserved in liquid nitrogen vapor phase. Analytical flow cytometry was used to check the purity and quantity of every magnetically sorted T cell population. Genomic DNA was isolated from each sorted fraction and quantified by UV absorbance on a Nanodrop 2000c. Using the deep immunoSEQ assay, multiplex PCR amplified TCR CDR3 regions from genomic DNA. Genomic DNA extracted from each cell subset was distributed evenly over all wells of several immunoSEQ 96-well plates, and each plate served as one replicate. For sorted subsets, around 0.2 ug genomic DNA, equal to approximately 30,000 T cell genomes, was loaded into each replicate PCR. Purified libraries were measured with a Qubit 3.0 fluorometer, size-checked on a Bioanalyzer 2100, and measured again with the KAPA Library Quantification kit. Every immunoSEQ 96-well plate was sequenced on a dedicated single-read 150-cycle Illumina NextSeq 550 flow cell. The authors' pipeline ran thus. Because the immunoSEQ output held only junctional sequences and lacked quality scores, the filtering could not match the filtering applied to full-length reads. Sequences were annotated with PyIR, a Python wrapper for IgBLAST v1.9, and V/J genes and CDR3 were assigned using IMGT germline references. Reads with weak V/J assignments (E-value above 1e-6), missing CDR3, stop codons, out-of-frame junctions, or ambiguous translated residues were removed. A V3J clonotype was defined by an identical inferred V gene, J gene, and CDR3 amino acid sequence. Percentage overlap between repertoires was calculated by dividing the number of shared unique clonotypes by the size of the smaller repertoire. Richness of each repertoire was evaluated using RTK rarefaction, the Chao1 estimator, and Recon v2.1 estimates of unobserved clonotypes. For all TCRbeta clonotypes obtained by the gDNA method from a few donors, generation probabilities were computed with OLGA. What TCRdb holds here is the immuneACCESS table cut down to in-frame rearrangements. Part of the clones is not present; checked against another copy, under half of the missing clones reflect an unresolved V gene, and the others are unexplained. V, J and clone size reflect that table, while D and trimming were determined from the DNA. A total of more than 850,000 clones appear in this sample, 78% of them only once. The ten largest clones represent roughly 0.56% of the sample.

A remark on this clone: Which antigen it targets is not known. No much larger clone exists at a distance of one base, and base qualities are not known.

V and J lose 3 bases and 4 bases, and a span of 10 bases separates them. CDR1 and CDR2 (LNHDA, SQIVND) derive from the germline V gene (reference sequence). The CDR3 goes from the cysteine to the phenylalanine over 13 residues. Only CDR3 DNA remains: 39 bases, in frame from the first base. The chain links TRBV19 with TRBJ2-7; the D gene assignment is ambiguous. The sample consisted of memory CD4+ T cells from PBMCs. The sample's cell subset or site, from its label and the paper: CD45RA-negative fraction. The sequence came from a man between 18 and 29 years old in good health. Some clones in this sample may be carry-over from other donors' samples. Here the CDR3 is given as CASSIMTEYEQYF. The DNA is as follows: TGTGCCAGTAGTATCATGACTGAGTACGAGCAGTACTTC.